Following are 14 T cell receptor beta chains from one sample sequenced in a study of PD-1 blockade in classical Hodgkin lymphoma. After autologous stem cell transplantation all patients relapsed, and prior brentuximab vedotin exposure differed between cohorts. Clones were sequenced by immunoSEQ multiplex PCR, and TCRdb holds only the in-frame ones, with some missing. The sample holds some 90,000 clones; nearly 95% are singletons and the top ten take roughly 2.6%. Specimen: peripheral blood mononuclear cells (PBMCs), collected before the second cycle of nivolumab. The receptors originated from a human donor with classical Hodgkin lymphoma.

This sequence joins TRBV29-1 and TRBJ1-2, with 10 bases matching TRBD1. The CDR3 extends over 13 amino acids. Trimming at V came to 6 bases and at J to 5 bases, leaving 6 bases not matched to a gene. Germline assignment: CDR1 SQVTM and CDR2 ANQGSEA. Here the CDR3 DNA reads TGCAGCGTGATTCCGGGACAGGGGTATGGCTACACCTTC. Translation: CSVIPGQGYGYTF.

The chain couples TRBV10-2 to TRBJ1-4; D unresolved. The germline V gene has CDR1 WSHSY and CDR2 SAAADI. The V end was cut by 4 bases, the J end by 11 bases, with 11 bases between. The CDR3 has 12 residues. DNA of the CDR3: TGCGCCAGCAGTGTTACCCTGGAGAAACTGTTTTTT. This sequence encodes CASSVTLEKLFF.

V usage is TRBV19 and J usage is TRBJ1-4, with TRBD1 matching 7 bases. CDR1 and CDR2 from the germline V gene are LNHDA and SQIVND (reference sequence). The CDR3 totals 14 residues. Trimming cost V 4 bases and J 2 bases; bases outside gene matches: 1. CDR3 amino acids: CASSTTGTNEKLFF. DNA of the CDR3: TGTGCCAGTAGTACGACAGGGACTAATGAAAAACTGTTTTTT.

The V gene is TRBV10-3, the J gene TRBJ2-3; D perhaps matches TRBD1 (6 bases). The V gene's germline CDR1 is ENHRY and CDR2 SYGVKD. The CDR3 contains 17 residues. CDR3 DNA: TGTGCGGGTGGAGCGCCGCCTTGGGGGCGAGACACAGATACGCAGTATTTT. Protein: CAGGAPPWGRDTDTQYF.

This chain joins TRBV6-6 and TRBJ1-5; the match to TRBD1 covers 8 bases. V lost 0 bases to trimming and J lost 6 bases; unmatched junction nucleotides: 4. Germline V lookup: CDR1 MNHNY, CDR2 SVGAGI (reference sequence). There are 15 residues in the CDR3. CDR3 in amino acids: CASSYSQQGVQPQHF. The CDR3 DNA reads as TGTGCCAGCAGTTACTCGCAACAGGGGGTTCAGCCCCAGCATTTT.

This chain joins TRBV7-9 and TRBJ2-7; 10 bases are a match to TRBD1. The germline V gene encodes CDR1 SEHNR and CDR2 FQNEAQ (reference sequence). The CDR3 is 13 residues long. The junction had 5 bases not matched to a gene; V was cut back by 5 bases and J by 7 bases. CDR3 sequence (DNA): TGTGCCAGCAGCCGGGACAGGGGTTGGGAGCAGTACTTC. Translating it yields CASSRDRGWEQYF. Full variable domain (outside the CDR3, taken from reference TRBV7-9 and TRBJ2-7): DTGVSQNPRHKITKRGQNVTFRCDPISEHNRLYWYRQTLGQGPEFLTYFQNEAQLEKSRLLSDRFSAERPKGSFSTLEIQRTEQGDSAMYLCASSRDRGWEQYFGPGTRLTVT.

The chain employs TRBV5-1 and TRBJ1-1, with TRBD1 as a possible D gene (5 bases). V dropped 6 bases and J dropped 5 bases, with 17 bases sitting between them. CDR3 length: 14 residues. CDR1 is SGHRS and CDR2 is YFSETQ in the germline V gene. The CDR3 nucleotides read TGCGCCAGCAACACCATCCCGGGGGAGACTGAAGCTTTCTTT. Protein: CASNTIPGETEAFF.

This CDR3 is CASSVAASEQYF. The CDR3 region has the DNA TGTGCCAGTAGCGTCGCGGCATCCGAGCAGTACTTC. V gene TRBV19 combines with J gene TRBJ2-7; D unclear. The CDR3 is 12 amino acids. The germline gives CDR1 LNHDA, CDR2 SQIVND (reference sequence). Trimming removed 6 bases from V and 6 bases from J, with 12 bases in between.

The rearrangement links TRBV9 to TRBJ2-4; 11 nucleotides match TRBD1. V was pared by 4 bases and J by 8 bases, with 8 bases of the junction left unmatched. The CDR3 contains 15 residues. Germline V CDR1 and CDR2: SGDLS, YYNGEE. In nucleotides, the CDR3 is TGTGCCAGCAGCCCCAGGGACAGGGGGAGGGACATTCAGTACTTC. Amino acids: CASSPRDRGRDIQYF.

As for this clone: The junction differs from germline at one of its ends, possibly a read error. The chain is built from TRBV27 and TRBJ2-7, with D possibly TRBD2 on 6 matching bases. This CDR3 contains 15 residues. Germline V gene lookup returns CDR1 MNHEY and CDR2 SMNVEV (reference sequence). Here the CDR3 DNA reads TGTGCCAGCAGTATGTCGGGACTCGGGCGCTACGAGCAGTGCTTC. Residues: CASSMSGLGRYEQCF.

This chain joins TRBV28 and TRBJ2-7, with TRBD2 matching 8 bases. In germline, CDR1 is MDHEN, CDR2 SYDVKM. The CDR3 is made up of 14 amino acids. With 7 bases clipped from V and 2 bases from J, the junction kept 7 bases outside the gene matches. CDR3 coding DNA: TGTGCCAGCACCCACGGGAGGGACCCCTACGAGCAGTACTTC. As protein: CASTHGRDPYEQYF.

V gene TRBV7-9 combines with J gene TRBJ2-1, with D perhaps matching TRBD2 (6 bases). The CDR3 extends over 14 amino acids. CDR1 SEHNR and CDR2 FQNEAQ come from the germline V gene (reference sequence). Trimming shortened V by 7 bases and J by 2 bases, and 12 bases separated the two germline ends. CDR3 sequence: CASMVGEAYNEQFF. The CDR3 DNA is TGTGCCAGCATGGTAGGGGAGGCCTACAATGAGCAGTTCTTC.

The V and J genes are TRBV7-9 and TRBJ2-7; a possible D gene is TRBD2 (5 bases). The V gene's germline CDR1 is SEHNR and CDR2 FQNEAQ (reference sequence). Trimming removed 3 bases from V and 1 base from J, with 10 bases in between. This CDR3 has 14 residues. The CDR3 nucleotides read TGTGCCAGCAGCTTCGGCGGGTTATCCTACGAGCAGTACTTC. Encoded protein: CASSFGGLSYEQYF.

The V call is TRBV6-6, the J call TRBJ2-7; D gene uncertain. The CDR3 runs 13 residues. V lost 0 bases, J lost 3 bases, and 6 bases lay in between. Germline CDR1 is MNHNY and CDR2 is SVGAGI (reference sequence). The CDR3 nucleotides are TGTGCCAGCAGTTACTCCTTAAACTACGAGCAGTACTTC. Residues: CASSYSLNYEQYF.